A single sample gave rise to the 30 T cell receptor beta chains below, sequenced in a study of T cell clonotyping in hematopoietic cell transplantation. The time point: recipient sample about 28 days before transplant, after cytoreduction. The method was immunoSEQ multiplex PCR; TCRdb's version includes in-frame clones alone and lacks a portion of them. There are tens of thousands of clones in the sample; about 92% occur only once, and approximately 2% lies in the top ten. Sequenced here: peripheral blood mononuclear cells, sampled before stem cell transplant. All receptors come from a man over 45 with acute myeloid leukemia. Some clones in this sample may be carry-over from other donors' samples.

This clone has only one observation. The chain employs TRBV27 and TRBJ2-3; the D is unclear. CDR3 size: 13 residues. From germline, CDR1 is MNHEY and CDR2 SMNVEV (reference sequence). V was cut by 5 bases and J by 8 bases, with 14 bases left in between. CDR3 loop: CASSTHPESTQYF. CDR3 sequence (DNA): TGTGCCAGCAGTACCCACCCGGAGTCTACGCAGTATTTT.

This chain links TRBV5-1 with TRBJ1-6; D possibly corresponds to TRBD1 (6 bases). V shed 4 bases and J shed 8 bases, with 16 bases lying between them. Germline V gives CDR1 SGHRS, CDR2 YFSETQ. The CDR3 runs to 15 residues. CDR3: CASSRNRENDSPLHF. The DNA for the CDR3 is TGCGCCAGCAGCAGAAACAGGGAGAATGATTCACCCCTCCACTTT.

J is TRBJ2-1 and V is TRBV7-3; 10 nucleotides line up with TRBD1. CDR1 is SGHTA and CDR2 is FQGTGA in the germline V gene. This CDR3 has 14 residues. V was clipped by 4 bases and J by 9 bases; unmatched bases: 6. CDR3 in DNA: TGTGCCAGCAGCTCCCCGGACAGGGGGGGTGAGCAGTTCTTC. Translating gives CASSSPDRGGEQFF.

The chain uses TRBV7-8 and TRBJ2-7; tentatively, D is TRBD2 (5 bases). This CDR3 contains 13 residues. CDR1 is SGHVS and CDR2 is FQNEAQ in the germline V gene. Trimming removed 7 bases at V and 3 bases at J, with 13 bases between. The CDR3 DNA reads TGTGCCAGCATTCCCGGGGTGGGCTACGAGCAGTACTTC. This gives the protein CASIPGVGYEQYF.

The chain employs TRBV29-1 and TRBJ2-5, with 12 bases identical to TRBD1. V gave up 0 bases and J gave up 4 bases; unmatched junction bases: 15. The germline CDR1 and CDR2 sequences are SQVTM and ANQGSEA. CDR3 length: 19 amino acids. DNA for the CDR3: TGCAGCGTTGAAGATCTATTGGGGGACAGGGGGCTTCAGGGAGAGACCCAGTACTTC. It codes for CSVEDLLGDRGLQGETQYF.

CDR3 region: CASSKALLLGDYSNQPQHF. Written as DNA, the CDR3 is TGTGCCAGCAGCAAAGCGCTTCTCCTAGGCGATTATAGCAATCAGCCCCAGCATTTT. This rearrangement joins TRBV21-1 to TRBJ1-5. TRBV21-1 is labeled a pseudogene. The CDR3 spans 19 residues.

This clone was seen a handful of times. The chain links TRBV4-3 to TRBJ1-2, with no clear D. CDR1 and CDR2 (germline): LGHNA, YSLEER. This CDR3 spans 15 amino acids. The V end lost 0 bases, the J end lost 0 bases, and 8 bases lay between the germline ends. In nucleotides, the CDR3 is TGCGCCAGCAGCCAAGATCTCCAGCCTAACTATGGCTACACCTTC. It codes for CASSQDLQPNYGYTF.

This rearrangement joins TRBV5-1 to TRBJ2-7; TRBD1 might be the D (5 bases). V dropped 0 bases and J dropped 0 bases, with 10 bases sitting between them. CDR3 length: 15 amino acids. The germline V gene encodes CDR1 SGHRS and CDR2 YFSETQ. The CDR3 DNA reads as TGCGCCAGCAGCTTGGAAGGGGTTACCTCCTACGAGCAGTACTTC. It specifies CASSLEGVTSYEQYF.

The chain has TRBV7-3 and TRBJ2-3, with 8 bases fitting TRBD2. V dropped 5 bases and J dropped 2; count of bases not matched to a gene: 6. The CDR3 covers 15 residues. Germline loops: CDR1 SGHTA, CDR2 FQGTGA. CDR3 residues: CASSPTSAYTDTQYF. The CDR3 DNA reads as TGTGCCAGCAGCCCGACTAGCGCCTACACAGATACGCAGTATTTT.

The V gene is TRBV7-2, the J gene TRBJ2-7, with TRBD1 matching over 10 bases. The CDR3 has 16 residues. Germline values: CDR1 SGHTA, CDR2 FQGNSA. The V and J ends lost 5 bases and 1 base, in that order; junction bases with no gene match: 8. CDR3: CASSRQPGQGSYEQYF. Here the CDR3 DNA reads TGTGCCAGCAGCCGCCAACCGGGACAGGGGTCCTACGAGCAGTACTTC.

The rearrangement uses TRBV5-6 and TRBJ2-7, with unresolved D. With 2 bases removed from V and 11 bases from J, the gap between germline ends came to 14 bases. Germline lookup yields CDR1 SGHDT and CDR2 YYEEEE. The CDR3 covers 12 residues. The CDR3 sequence is CASSFSNRPKYF. The CDR3 DNA is TGTGCCAGCAGCTTCTCGAACCGTCCAAAGTACTTC.

This clone came up once. The genes are TRBV7-7 and TRBJ2-5; perhaps TRBD1 as D (6 bases). Per the germline V gene, CDR1 is SSHAT and CDR2 is FNYEAQ (reference sequence). The CDR3 sequence is 15 residues long. Trimming removed 2 bases at V and 5 bases at J, with 15 bases between. The CDR3 sequence is CASSLFGQLGETQYF. In DNA form, the CDR3 reads TGTGCCAGCAGCTTATTCGGACAGTTGGGGGAGACCCAGTACTTC.

The chain combines TRBV28 with TRBJ1-5, with D possibly being TRBD1 (5 bases). The CDR3 is made up of 15 amino acids. CDR1 and CDR2 from the germline V gene are MDHEN and SYDVKM. V gave up 3 bases and J gave up 5 bases, with 14 bases separating them. This CDR3 is CASSFAQGWYQPQHF. In DNA form, the CDR3 reads TGTGCCAGCAGTTTTGCCCAGGGATGGTATCAGCCCCAGCATTTT.

The gene calls are TRBV28 and TRBJ2-1; D may match TRBD1 or TRBD2 (7 bases each). The CDR3 is made up of 19 amino acids. Germline V gene sequence: CDR1 MDHEN, CDR2 SYDVKM. V lost 1 base, J lost 4 bases, and 23 bases lay in between. The CDR3 nucleotides are TGTGCCAGCAGTTTATCGACAGGGAGGGGAATAGCGCGATACAATGAGCAGTTCTTC. Its protein is CASSLSTGRGIARYNEQFF.

V is TRBV28 and J is TRBJ1-5; D is unresolved. Germline V lookup: CDR1 MDHEN, CDR2 SYDVKM. The CDR3 loop spans 12 amino acids. Trimming cost V 5 bases and J 7 bases, with 9 bases left between them. CDR3 sequence (DNA): TGTGCCAGCAGTGAGGGCGGACAGCCCCAGCATTTT. Amino acid sequence: CASSEGGQPQHF.

J is TRBJ2-7 and V is TRBV27; 10 bases are shared with TRBD2. CDR3 length: 15 amino acids. CDR1 is MNHEY and CDR2 is SMNVEV in the germline V gene (reference sequence). The trim removed 2 bases at V and 3 bases at J, leaving 4 bases unmatched. CDR3 DNA sequence: TGTGCCAGCAGTTTAGCGGCTAGCGGGAGCTACGAGCAGTACTTC. This sequence encodes CASSLAASGSYEQYF.

The gene calls are TRBV6-5 and TRBJ2-7, with D uncertain. The CDR3 contains 14 residues. V was cut by 1 base and J by 3 bases, with 10 bases left in between. Germline V gene sequence: CDR1 MNHEY, CDR2 SVGAGI. The CDR3 nucleotides are TGTGCCAGCAGTTACTATTTCAGCGACTACGAGCAGTACTTC. As protein: CASSYYFSDYEQYF.

This chain uses TRBV7-2 with TRBJ1-1, with TRBD1 as a possible D gene (5 bases). V was cut by 4 bases and J by 6 bases, with 15 bases left in between. This CDR3 has 14 residues. Per germline, CDR1 SGHTA and CDR2 FQGNSA. The CDR3 reads CASSSKTGVPEAFF. The CDR3, as DNA: TGTGCCAGCAGCTCAAAAACGGGGGTGCCTGAAGCTTTCTTT.

The rearrangement uses TRBV19 and TRBJ1-1; 9 bases align to TRBD1. V shed 6 bases and J 4 bases; nucleotides not matched to a gene: 3. From germline, CDR1 is LNHDA and CDR2 SQIVND (reference sequence). This CDR3 region has 13 residues. CDR3 DNA sequence: TGTGCCAGTAGGGGGACAGGGACCACTGAAGCTTTCTTT. This gives the protein CASRGTGTTEAFF.

This sequence joins TRBV27 and TRBJ2-6, with D possibly being TRBD2 (5 bases). This CDR3 contains 15 residues. V lost 4 bases and J 0 bases, leaving 7 bases between the germline ends. Per the germline V gene, CDR1 is MNHEY and CDR2 is SMNVEV (reference sequence). CDR3 bases: TGTGCCAGCAGTTCGGGAAGCTCTGGGGCCAACGTCCTGACTTTC. This translates into CASSSGSSGANVLTF.

This chain uses TRBV28 with TRBJ1-2, with D uncertain. Germline assignment: CDR1 MDHEN and CDR2 SYDVKM. There are 13 residues in the CDR3. Trimming stripped 6 bases from V and 6 bases from J, with 14 bases between. CDR3 sequence (DNA): TGTGCCAGCAGCCCTTACATACGGGATGGCTACACCTTC. Translating it yields CASSPYIRDGYTF.

The rearrangement uses TRBV10-3 and TRBJ2-7, with 11 bases that match TRBD2. Germline V lookup: CDR1 ENHRY, CDR2 SYGVKD. The CDR3 is made up of 14 amino acids. V shed 6 bases and J 1 base; nucleotides not matched to a gene: 2. The CDR3, as DNA: TGTGCCATCAGGGGGACTAGCGGATCCTACGAGCAGTACTTC. It translates to CAIRGTSGSYEQYF.

The chain uses TRBV6-5 and TRBJ2-1; unclear D gene. V shed 2 bases and J shed 10 bases, with 6 bases lying between them. CDR1 is MNHEY, CDR2 SVGAGI, per germline. CDR3 size: 11 residues. The CDR3 loop reads CASSYRAEQFF. CDR3 bases: TGTGCCAGCAGTTACAGGGCCGAGCAGTTCTTC.

The genes are TRBV18 and TRBJ2-6; 8 nucleotides match TRBD1. CDR3 size: 16 residues. J lost 4 bases, V lost 4 bases, and 6 bases had no gene match. Germline V gene sequence: CDR1 KGHSH, CDR2 LQKENI. The CDR3 coding sequence is TGTGCCAGCTCACTCCAGGGGGCGCGAGGGGCCAACGTCCTGACTTTC. Protein product: CASSLQGARGANVLTF.

The genes are TRBV6-5 and TRBJ1-1, with TRBD1 matching over 8 bases. The CDR3 has 15 amino acids. CDR1 is MNHEY and CDR2 is SVGAGI in the germline V gene. The trim removed 1 base at V and 1 base at J, leaving 2 bases unmatched. CDR3 residues: CASSYYGTGNTEAFF. The CDR3 DNA reads as TGTGCCAGCAGTTACTACGGGACAGGGAACACTGAAGCTTTCTTT.

This chain uses TRBV19 with TRBJ2-3; 14 bases match TRBD2. The CDR3 consists of 18 residues. Looked up from germline, CDR1 is LNHDA and CDR2 is SQIVND (reference sequence). V dropped 8 bases and J dropped 2; count of bases not matched to a gene: 12. The CDR3 coding sequence is TGTGCCAGTTCTTCCGGGACTAGCGGGGGCCCCTACACAGATACGCAGTATTTT. The encoded protein is CASSSGTSGGPYTDTQYF.

This chain connects TRBV2 to TRBJ2-6; D is perhaps TRBD1 (5 bases). Germline CDR1 and CDR2: SNHLY and FYNNEI. The V gene lost 5 bases and the J gene lost 4 bases, with 12 bases spanning the gap. The CDR3 loop spans 15 amino acids. This CDR3 is CASSSKGPGANVLTF. The CDR3 DNA is TGTGCCAGCAGTTCCAAGGGGCCCGGGGCCAACGTCCTGACTTTC.

The rearrangement links TRBV7-8 to TRBJ2-2; D unclear. There are 15 residues in the CDR3. Germline V gene data show CDR1 as SGHVS and CDR2 as FQNEAQ. V was pared by 1 base and J by 5 bases, with 11 bases between. The CDR3 region has the DNA TGTGCCAGCAGCTTAGTGTCAGTTAATACCGGGGAGCTGTTTTTT. Protein sequence: CASSLVSVNTGELFF.

The rearrangement links TRBV28 to TRBJ1-5; D gene ambiguous. Germline V CDR1 and CDR2: MDHEN, SYDVKM. The V gene lost 1 base and the J gene lost 6 bases, with 25 bases spanning the gap. The CDR3 contains 19 residues. CDR3 DNA: TGTGCCAGCAGTTTATTAGCTTTGTGGGGTACCTCGGGCAGTCAGCCCCAGCATTTT. It translates to CASSLLALWGTSGSQPQHF.

This chain uses TRBV30 with TRBJ2-2; D perhaps matches TRBD2 (6 bases). The germline CDR1 and CDR2 sequences are GTSNPN and SVGIG (reference sequence). With 3 bases removed from V and 1 base from J, the gap between germline ends came to 9 bases. The CDR3 is 14 amino acids. The CDR3 is CAWRGGVNTGELFF. In DNA form, the CDR3 reads TGTGCCTGGAGAGGCGGGGTGAACACCGGGGAGCTGTTTTTT.